This paragraph covers one TCR beta chain sequence. These data belong to a study of blood T cell repertoires in COVID-19. Study background: Donors in the United States, Italy and Spain gave samples during acute or convalescent COVID-19.

CDR1 is MNHNS, CDR2 SASEGT, per germline. V lost 3 bases and J lost 9; bases outside the gene matches: 8. There are 17 residues in the CDR3. Assay: immunoSEQ multiplex PCR; the TCRdb copy retains only in-frame clones and omits some. Counted here are 200,000 to 300,000 clones, approximately 83% occurring once; the ten biggest clones make up roughly 3.3%. Participant age was about 18 to 95 years, and participants resided in 24 US areas. Clinical histories supplied by participants themselves formed the basis of cohort assignment. The chain joins TRBV6-1 to TRBJ2-1; TRBD2 matches 16 bases. The source of this sequence is a woman in her forties with acute COVID-19. Specimen: PBMCs or T cells enriched from blood (not recorded which). The CDR3 spells CASSDESGTSGRVEQFF. In nucleotides, the CDR3 is TGTGCCAGCAGTGACGAATCCGGGACTAGCGGGAGGGTTGAGCAGTTCTTC.